Following are 32 T cell receptor beta chains from one sample sequenced in a study of T cell repertoires in cytomegalovirus infection. In TCRdb, the reads were re-called with MiXCR into one record per CDR3 protein. Seen here are roughly 310,000 distinct CDR3 sequences, around a sixth observed once, and the top ten hold 9.5% to 15%. Sequencing was performed on PBMCs. Receptor source: a human donor in good health (CMV status not recorded). Some clones in this sample may be carry-over from other donors' samples.

This clonotype has at least ten counts. The V call is TRBV12-3 or TRBV12-4, the J call TRBJ2-2; D may match TRBD1 or TRBD2 (5 bases each). This CDR3 has 14 residues. V was cut by 0 bases and J by 6 bases, with 8 bases left in between. The CDR3 reads CASSLAGDPGELFF. In DNA, the CDR3 is TGTGCCAGCAGTTTAGCGGGGGACCCCGGGGAGCTGTTTTTT.

This clonotype has more than one count but fewer than ten. The rearrangement links TRBV10-3 to TRBJ2-7; 9 bases agree with TRBD1. The germline V gene has CDR1 ENHRY and CDR2 SYGVKD. This CDR3 has 15 residues. The V segment lost 3 bases and the J segment 1 base; nucleotides outside the gene matches: 4. CDR3 residues: CAISELGQGSYEQYF. CDR3 nucleotides: TGTGCCATCAGTGAATTGGGACAGGGATCCTACGAGCAGTACTTC.

There are many counts of this clonotype. The rearrangement uses TRBV28 and TRBJ1-1; D remains unclear. Germline V gene sequence: CDR1 MDHEN, CDR2 SYDVKM. V was clipped by 8 bases and J by 0 bases, with 10 bases between them. This CDR3 has 13 amino acids. The CDR3 DNA is TGTGCCAGCCGAGCATCAGTGAACACTGAAGCTTTCTTT. Protein: CASRASVNTEAFF. The variable domain in full, completed from reference TRBV28 and TRBJ1-1, reads DVKVTQSSRYLVKRTGEKVFLECVQDMDHENMFWYRQDPGLGLRLIYFSYDVKMKEKGDIPEGYSVSREKKERFSLILESASTNQTSMYLCASRASVNTEAFFGQGTRLTVV.

Many counts were recorded for this clonotype. The genes are TRBV7-2 and TRBJ2-1, with 8 positions matching TRBD2. After removal of 4 bases from V and 5 bases from J, the junction contained 10 bases not matched to a gene. Germline V lookup: CDR1 SGHTA, CDR2 FQGNSA. This CDR3 has 16 amino acids. CDR3 loop: CASSSQSGGLNNEQFF. CDR3 nucleotides: TGTGCCAGCAGCTCCCAGTCGGGGGGGTTAAACAATGAGCAGTTCTTC.

The chain employs TRBV20-1 and TRBJ2-5; D could derive from TRBD1 or TRBD2 (5 bases each). This CDR3 is 13 amino acids long. CDR1 DFQATT and CDR2 SNEGSKA come from the germline V gene (reference sequence). V lost 5 bases to trimming and J lost 5 bases, with 15 bases between them. For the CDR3, the DNA is TGCAGTGCTCCTTCAGCGGACACGGAGACCCAGTACTTC. Its protein product is CSAPSADTETQYF.

In this sample, this clonotype turned up many times. V and J are TRBV20-1 and TRBJ1-3; D is unclear. The CDR3 totals 15 residues. Trimming pared 2 bases from V and 2 bases from J, leaving 13 bases between. Germline lookup yields CDR1 DFQATT and CDR2 SNEGSKA (reference sequence). The CDR3 DNA is TGCAGTGCTAGACTACCCACGGGTGCTGGAAACACCATATATTTT. Protein: CSARLPTGAGNTIYF.

The chain combines TRBV12-3 or TRBV12-4 with TRBJ2-2; 9 nucleotides match TRBD1. The CDR3 length is 14 residues. Trimming took 10 bases from V and 6 from J; bases not matched to a gene: 9. The CDR3 region is CATRDREGAGELFF. The CDR3 DNA follows: TGTGCCACCCGGGACAGGGAGGGCGCCGGGGAGCTGTTTTTT.

This clonotype has only a few counts. J is TRBJ1-2 and V is TRBV6-5; D perhaps matches TRBD1 (5 bases). The germline gives CDR1 MNHEY, CDR2 SVGAGI. The CDR3 runs 14 residues. V dropped 2 bases and J dropped 4 bases, with 11 bases sitting between them. CDR3 protein: CASSYMRGFYGYTF. The CDR3 bases are TGTGCCAGCAGTTACATGAGGGGTTTCTATGGCTACACCTTC.

The gene calls are TRBV7-9 and TRBJ2-5, with TRBD2 identical over 8 bases. Germline CDR1 and CDR2: SEHNR and FQNEAQ (reference sequence). CDR3 length: 17 residues. Unmatched junction bases numbered 14, after V lost 5 bases and J lost 3 bases. The CDR3 loop is CASSRRGGAGSEETQYF. The DNA of the CDR3 is TGTGCCAGCAGCCGACGGGGGGGGGCAGGATCTGAAGAGACCCAGTACTTC.

The sample holds many counts of this clonotype. CDR3 loop: CASSLTGQGASALHF. Written as DNA, the CDR3 is TGTGCCAGCAGCTTAACGGGACAGGGGGCTTCGGCCCTCCACTTT. This chain uses TRBV7-3 with TRBJ1-6; 12 nucleotides align to TRBD1. Germline V gene sequence: CDR1 SGHTA, CDR2 FQGTGA. With 0 bases clipped from V and 14 bases from J, the junction kept 5 bases outside the gene matches. The CDR3 loop spans 15 amino acids.

The chain employs TRBV15 and TRBJ2-5, with D possibly matching TRBD2 (5 bases). Per germline, CDR1 LNHNV and CDR2 YYDKDF (reference sequence). This CDR3 has 14 amino acids. V lost 10 bases, J lost 0 bases, and 15 bases lay in between. DNA of the CDR3: TGTGCCATTGCGGGCAGAAACTACCAAGAGACCCAGTACTTC. As protein: CAIAGRNYQETQYF. The whole variable domain, filled in from reference TRBV15 and TRBJ2-5, reads DAMVIQNPRYQVTQFGKPVTLSCSQTLNHNVMYWYQQKSSQAPKLLFHYYDKDFNNEADTPDNFQSRRPNTSFCFLDIRSPGLGDTAMYLCAIAGRNYQETQYFGPGTRLLVL.

As for this clonotype: A much larger clone differs by one base, so this may be a read error. This chain joins TRBV27 and TRBJ1-6, with a weak D call TRBD1 (5 bases). CDR1 is MNHEY, CDR2 SMNVEV, per germline (reference sequence). CDR3 size: 15 residues. The germline V and J ends were trimmed by 6 bases and 7 bases, with 16 bases remaining between them. The CDR3: CASRAETAKNSPLHF. CDR3 nucleotides: TGTGCCAGCAGGGCAGAGACAGCAAAAAATTCACCCCTCCACTTT.

V is TRBV12-3 or TRBV12-4 and J is TRBJ2-4, with 10 bases matching TRBD1. The trim removed 4 bases at V and 2 bases at J, leaving 20 bases unmatched. The CDR3 is 21 residues long. CDR3 coding DNA: TGTGCCAGCAGTTCCCGCGGGACAGGGGTGTCTTCCGTGGCTCCCAAAAACATTCAGTACTTC. This gives the protein CASSSRGTGVSSVAPKNIQYF.

This clonotype has at least ten counts. The chain combines TRBV7-2 with TRBJ1-5; D is possibly TRBD1 (6 bases). The germline V gene encodes CDR1 SGHTA and CDR2 FQGNSA. The CDR3 covers 14 residues. Trimming removed 1 base from V and 7 bases from J, with 11 bases in between. The CDR3 spells CASSLDQGRQPQHF. The CDR3 DNA reads as TGTGCCAGCAGCTTAGATCAGGGGCGACAGCCCCAGCATTTT.

In this sample, this clonotype turned up many times. The genes are TRBV5-1 and TRBJ2-1; D is ambiguous. This CDR3 contains 16 residues. The germline gives CDR1 SGHRS, CDR2 YFSETQ. The V and J ends lost 3 bases and 1 base respectively, with 14 bases between them. The CDR3 nucleotides read TGCGCCAGCAGCTCTTTGCTAGTGGATTCCTACAATGAGCAGTTCTTC. It encodes CASSSLLVDSYNEQFF.

This clonotype was seen a few times. This chain links TRBV12-3 or TRBV12-4 with TRBJ2-7, with 9 bases matching TRBD2. The V and J ends lost 5 bases and 2 bases, in that order; junction bases with no gene match: 10. The CDR3 is 16 amino acids. CDR3 residues: CASSPGMIAGAYEQYF. The CDR3 DNA reads as TGTGCCAGCAGTCCGGGTATGATAGCGGGGGCCTACGAGCAGTACTTC.

The V gene is TRBV28, the J gene TRBJ1-1, with 10 bases identical to TRBD1. This CDR3 spans 15 amino acids. V gave up 7 bases and J gave up 4 bases; unmatched junction bases: 9. Germline V CDR1 and CDR2: MDHEN, SYDVKM. Here the CDR3 reads CASTPGQGVATEAFF. In DNA form, the CDR3 reads TGTGCCAGCACTCCCGGACAGGGGGTTGCCACTGAAGCTTTCTTT.

This clonotype was found many times. CDR3 region: CASSLYRGSSYEQYF. The CDR3, as DNA: TGTGCCAGCAGCTTATACAGGGGTTCCTCCTACGAGCAGTACTTC. V gene TRBV7-2 combines with J gene TRBJ2-7; 7 nucleotides align to TRBD1. Germline V gene data show CDR1 as SGHTA and CDR2 as FQGNSA. Germline trimming cut 2 bases from V and 0 bases from J; bases unmatched to any gene: 4. CDR3 length equals 15 residues.

There are a few counts of this clonotype. The V and J genes are TRBV7-9 and TRBJ2-5; D perhaps matches TRBD1 (5 bases). In germline, CDR1 is SEHNR, CDR2 FQNEAQ (reference sequence). This CDR3 contains 13 residues. V lost 8 bases and J lost 2, with 12 bases in between. The CDR3 coding sequence is TGTGCCAGCTTCACCAAGGGGCAAGAGACCCAGTACTTC. Its translation: CASFTKGQETQYF.

This clonotype occurred many times. The CDR3 protein is CASSSRTGDQNIQYF. The CDR3 DNA reads as TGTGCCAGCAGCTCTCGAACAGGGGATCAAAACATTCAGTACTTC. The V and J genes are TRBV7-2 and TRBJ2-4; 7 bases are a match to TRBD1. Per germline, CDR1 SGHTA and CDR2 FQGNSA. V gave up 4 bases and J gave up 5 bases; unmatched junction bases: 8. This CDR3 has 15 residues.

This clonotype was found many times. V and J are TRBV7-2 and TRBJ1-4; no clear D. The germline gives CDR1 SGHTA, CDR2 FQGNSA. V lost 3 bases, J lost 8 bases, and 10 bases lay in between. The CDR3 extends over 13 amino acids. DNA of the CDR3: TGTGCCAGCAGCTTGGGAAGACGAGAAAAACTGTTTTTT. Translation: CASSLGRREKLFF.

The rearrangement joins TRBV12-3 or TRBV12-4 to TRBJ1-3; no clear D. V lost 6 bases and J 2 bases, leaving 11 bases between the germline ends. CDR3 size: 14 residues. The CDR3 nucleotides are TGTGCCAGCAGGGAGGGTATAGCTGGAAACACCATATATTTT. Its translation: CASREGIAGNTIYF.

This clonotype turned up a few times. The chain uses TRBV6-1 and TRBJ1-5; possible D gene TRBD1, 5 bases. V was trimmed by 3 bases and J by 6 bases, leaving 15 bases between them. Germline V CDR1 and CDR2: MNHNS, SASEGT. This CDR3 region has 15 residues. The CDR3 sequence: CASSDRAGPSQPQHF. The CDR3 bases are TGTGCCAGCAGTGACAGGGCAGGGCCTAGTCAGCCCCAGCATTTT.

In this sample, this clonotype turned up many times. This chain joins TRBV6-1 and TRBJ1-2; D ambiguous. The germline V gene encodes CDR1 MNHNS and CDR2 SASEGT. The CDR3 is made up of 13 amino acids. V lost 3 bases and J lost 3, with 8 bases in between. The CDR3 loop reads CASSEVGDYGYTF. CDR3 DNA sequence: TGTGCCAGCAGTGAGGTTGGGGACTATGGCTACACCTTC.

This clonotype was seen more than once but under ten times. The chain combines TRBV11-2 with TRBJ2-1; D unresolved. V was clipped by 5 bases and J by 7 bases, with 15 bases between them. The germline gives CDR1 SGHAT, CDR2 FQNNGV. CDR3 length: 14 residues. The CDR3 DNA reads TGTGCCAGCAGCCTAATCTTTGTTGCGAATGAGCAGTTCTTC. Translated, it gives CASSLIFVANEQFF.

This clonotype was counted at least ten times. The CDR3 bases are TGTGCCAGCAGTTTATGGGGCACAGATACGCAGTATTTT. This translates into CASSLWGTDTQYF. This sequence joins TRBV27 and TRBJ2-3; D is undetermined. The CDR3 contains 13 residues. Trimming removed 1 base from V and 1 base from J, with 3 bases in between. The V gene's germline CDR1 is MNHEY and CDR2 SMNVEV (reference sequence).

The rearrangement links TRBV28 to TRBJ2-7; the match to TRBD1 covers 8 bases. V lost 2 bases and J lost 5; bases outside the gene matches: 5. This CDR3 is built from 14 residues. Germline-derived CDR1 and CDR2 are MDHEN and SYDVKM. CDR3 bases: TGTGCCAGCAGTTTACAGGGGGCTCTGGACGAGCAGTACTTC. Its translation is CASSLQGALDEQYF. The full variable domain, its missing parts supplied by reference TRBV28 and TRBJ2-7, is DVKVTQSSRYLVKRTGEKVFLECVQDMDHENMFWYRQDPGLGLRLIYFSYDVKMKEKGDIPEGYSVSREKKERFSLILESASTNQTSMYLCASSLQGALDEQYFGPGTRLTVT.

The DNA of the CDR3 is TGCAGTGCTAGGGGGTGGGGCCAGAATGAGCAGTTCTTC. Its translation: CSARGWGQNEQFF. V usage is TRBV20-1 and J usage is TRBJ2-1, with D possibly TRBD1 on 5 matching bases. The ends were cut back, 3 bases at V and 7 bases at J, with 13 bases in the middle. This CDR3 is 13 amino acids long. Per the germline V gene, CDR1 is DFQATT and CDR2 is SNEGSKA (reference sequence).

This clonotype was picked up many times. The V call is TRBV7-2, the J call TRBJ1-4; 8 nucleotides align to TRBD1. CDR3 length: 17 residues. J lost 6 bases, V lost 1 base, and 10 bases had no gene match. Germline V lookup: CDR1 SGHTA, CDR2 FQGNSA. The CDR3 is CASSLDQWTGSYEKLFF. CDR3 DNA: TGTGCCAGCAGCTTAGACCAGTGGACAGGGAGTTATGAAAAACTGTTTTTT.

This sequence joins TRBV7-9 and TRBJ2-2, with D perhaps matching TRBD2 (7 bases). The V and J ends lost 1 base and 6 bases respectively, with 12 bases between them. The CDR3 sequence is 15 residues long. CDR1 SEHNR and CDR2 FQNEAQ come from the germline V gene (reference sequence). The CDR3 is CASSLGAGAAGELFF. The CDR3 DNA sequence: TGTGCCAGCAGCTTAGGTGCGGGGGCGGCCGGGGAGCTGTTTTTT.

The V call is TRBV28, the J call TRBJ1-4; D not certain. The germline V and J ends were trimmed by 6 bases and 3 bases, with 11 bases remaining between them. Per the germline V gene, CDR1 is MDHEN and CDR2 is SYDVKM. This CDR3 contains 14 residues. CDR3 DNA: TGTGCCAGCAGGGGATCTGTACCTAATGAAAAACTGTTTTTT. It is translated as CASRGSVPNEKLFF.

This clonotype was detected ten times or more. The chain couples TRBV7-2 to TRBJ2-3, with 8 nucleotides matching TRBD1. This CDR3 contains 16 residues. Germline CDR1 is SGHTA and CDR2 is FQGNSA. The ends lost 2 bases at V and 5 bases at J; junction bases unmatched: 9. Here the CDR3 reads CASSLRTGKSEDTQYF. CDR3 DNA sequence: TGTGCCAGCAGCTTAAGGACAGGGAAATCCGAAGATACGCAGTATTTT.